The T cell receptor (beta chain) under discussion was sequenced for a study of T-cell memory formation after mild COVID-19. TCRdb re-analysed the 5' RACE reads in MiXCR, keeping a single row per CDR3 protein. Of 200,000 to 250,000 distinct CDR3 sequences listed, over 15% are singletons. This clonotype came up a few times. Germline assignment: CDR1 SGHAT and CDR2 FQNNGV. The CDR3 loop spans 18 amino acids. The V gene end was trimmed by 2 bases and the J gene end by 0 bases; junction bases not matched to a gene: 10. The specimen was PBMCs or a T cell subset sorted from them (not recorded which). This rearrangement joins TRBV11-2 to TRBJ2-1; TRBD1 agrees at 7 bases. The TCR comes from an adult woman who had mild COVID-19 (a few samples of this study predate the infection). Cell type and time point are not known. The CDR3 protein is CASSLRPTGPSSYNEQFF. In DNA, the CDR3 is TGTGCCAGCAGCTTAAGGCCGACAGGGCCGAGCTCCTACAATGAGCAGTTCTTC.